What follows are 20 T cell receptor beta chains derived from one specimen sequenced in a study of Ad26.COV2.S vaccination and SARS-CoV-2 variants. TCRdb's table, derived via immunoSEQ multiplex PCR, lists solely in-frame clones and lacks some. The repertoire holds 300,000 to 400,000 clones, with about 90% as singletons. The specimen comprised peripheral blood, sampled after recovery from COVID-19. Receptors originate from a human donor who had recovered from COVID-19.

This rearrangement joins TRBV18 to TRBJ2-7, with 8 positions matching TRBD1. V dropped 3 bases and J dropped 0; count of bases not matched to a gene: 4. The germline CDR1 and CDR2 sequences are KGHSH and LQKENI. The CDR3 runs to 15 residues. The CDR3 bases are TGTGCCAGCTCACCCCAGGGGGCGGTCTCCTACGAGCAGTACTTC. It is translated as CASSPQGAVSYEQYF. The entire variable domain, with the rest obtained from reference TRBV18 and TRBJ2-7, is as follows: NAGVMQNPRHLVRRRGQEARLRCSPMKGHSHVYWYRQLPEEGLKFMVYLQKENIIDESGMPKERFSAEFPKEGPSILRIQQVVRGDSAAYFCASSPQGAVSYEQYFGPGTRLTVT.

The rearrangement joins TRBV6-5 to TRBJ2-3; 14 nucleotides align to TRBD2. This CDR3 has 14 amino acids. The J segment lost 8 bases and the V segment lost 6 bases, leaving 4 bases of the junction unmatched. The germline V gene has CDR1 MNHEY and CDR2 SVGAGI. The CDR3 region is CASSPGLAGVTQYF. The CDR3 nucleotides are TGTGCCAGCAGCCCGGGACTAGCGGGGGTTACGCAGTATTTT.

This clone was recorded only once. V and J are TRBV11-2 and TRBJ2-7; D is ambiguous. Germline V gene data show CDR1 as SGHAT and CDR2 as FQNNGV. The CDR3 runs 12 residues. V lost 1 base to trimming and J lost 7 bases, with 8 bases between them. The DNA of the CDR3 is TGTGCCAGCAGCTTAGGAGGTGAGGAGCAGTACTTC. Its translation: CASSLGGEEQYF. Variable domain in full (rest from reference TRBV11-2 and TRBJ2-7): EAGVAQSPRYKIIEKRQSVAFWCNPISGHATLYWYQQILGQGPKLLIQFQNNGVVDDSQLPKDRFSAERLKGVDSTLKIQPAKLEDSAVYLCASSLGGEEQYFGPGTRLTVT.

The V gene is TRBV6-5, the J gene TRBJ2-6; D is unclear. Germline CDR1 reads MNHEY; CDR2 reads SVGAGI. This CDR3 is built from 12 residues. Trimming pared 6 bases from V and 0 bases from J, leaving 0 bases between. Here the CDR3 reads CASSSGANVLTF. The CDR3 nucleotides are TGTGCCAGCAGCTCTGGGGCCAACGTCCTGACTTTC.

This clone was recorded once. The V and J genes are TRBV3-1 (or the pseudogene TRBV3-2) and TRBJ1-2; the D is unclear. From germline, CDR1 is LGHDT and CDR2 YNNKEL (reference sequence). V was pared by 0 bases and J by 6 bases, with 11 bases between. The CDR3 extends over 14 amino acids. CDR3 sequence: CASSQEAGSNGYTF. The CDR3 nucleotides read TGTGCCAGCAGCCAAGAAGCGGGATCGAATGGCTACACCTTC.

The rearrangement joins TRBV4-3 to TRBJ2-7, with D possibly matching TRBD1 (5 bases). V lost 0 bases to trimming and J lost 6 bases, with 15 bases between them. CDR3 size: 15 residues. CDR1 is LGHNA, CDR2 YSLEER, per germline. The CDR3 here is CASSQDRAGLGEQYF. The DNA of the CDR3 is TGCGCCAGCAGCCAAGATAGGGCAGGGTTGGGCGAGCAGTACTTC.

The chain has TRBV9 and TRBJ2-1; D is unresolved. Trimming left V 0 bases short and J 6 bases short, with 13 bases between. Germline loops: CDR1 SGDLS, CDR2 YYNGEE. This CDR3 contains 15 residues. CDR3 region: CASSVVPVKSNEQFF. The CDR3 coding sequence is TGTGCCAGCAGCGTAGTACCAGTGAAGAGCAATGAGCAGTTCTTC.

This chain connects TRBV3-1 (or the pseudogene TRBV3-2) to TRBJ2-3; D might be TRBD1 (6 bases). The CDR3 contains 14 residues. The germline V gene has CDR1 LGHDT and CDR2 YNNKEL (reference sequence). Trimming left V 4 bases short and J 3 bases short, with 11 bases between. CDR3 loop: CASSPGDGTDTQYF. CDR3 sequence (DNA): TGTGCCAGCAGCCCAGGGGATGGTACAGATACGCAGTATTTT.

The J gene is TRBJ1-2, the V gene TRBV25-1, with TRBD1 identical over 9 bases. This CDR3 spans 13 amino acids. V shed 8 bases, J shed 6 bases, and the junction held 7 bases outside the gene matches. Germline loops: CDR1 MGHDK, CDR2 SYGVNS. CDR3 bases: TGTGCCAGCTGGACAGGGGTTAAGGATGGCTACACCTTC. Amino acid sequence: CASWTGVKDGYTF.

This sequence joins TRBV5-8 and TRBJ2-7; 8 nucleotides agree with TRBD1. Germline loops: CDR1 SGHTS, CDR2 YDEGEE. V trimming: 0 bases; J trimming: 3 bases; junction bases outside the gene matches: 5. This CDR3 contains 15 residues. CDR3 in DNA: TGTGCCAGCAGCTTGGGACAGGGGCCCTTCTACGAGCAGTACTTC. As protein: CASSLGQGPFYEQYF.

The chain combines TRBV19 with TRBJ1-1, with D perhaps matching TRBD1 (6 bases). The length of the CDR3 is 18 residues. Germline loops: CDR1 LNHDA, CDR2 SQIVND (reference sequence). Trimming took off 5 bases at V and 3 bases at J, with 25 bases between the two ends. This CDR3 is CASSPLSPSTQGHTEAFF. The CDR3, as DNA: TGTGCCAGTAGTCCCCTAAGCCCCAGTACACAGGGCCACACTGAAGCTTTCTTT.

This clone was seen a single time. This chain connects TRBV19 to TRBJ1-5, with D possibly TRBD1 on 6 matching bases. In germline, CDR1 is LNHDA, CDR2 SQIVND (reference sequence). V was shortened by 7 bases and J by 7 bases, with 17 bases between the two germline ends. The CDR3 consists of 14 residues. The DNA of the CDR3 is TGTGCCAGTACCGAATCGGGGGGCGCCCAGCCCCAGCATTTT. It yields the protein CASTESGGAQPQHF.

The V call is TRBV3-1 (or the pseudogene TRBV3-2), the J call TRBJ1-3; no clear D. This CDR3 is 15 amino acids long. The germline CDR1 and CDR2 sequences are LGHDT and YNNKEL (reference sequence). V was pared by 1 base and J by 2 bases, with 9 bases between. As DNA, the CDR3 is TGTGCCAGCAGCCAAGTTCTCTGGGCTGGAAACACCATATATTTT. This translates into CASSQVLWAGNTIYF.

The chain employs TRBV9 and TRBJ1-1; D is undetermined. Germline-derived CDR1 and CDR2 are SGDLS and YYNGEE. The length of the CDR3 is 13 residues. V lost 3 bases, J lost 1 base, and 7 bases lay in between. CDR3 residues: CASSAHTNTEAFF. The CDR3 nucleotides read TGTGCCAGCAGCGCCCATACGAACACTGAAGCTTTCTTT.

The V call is TRBV5-1, the J call TRBJ2-1; 8 nucleotides agree with TRBD2. V lost 7 bases and J lost 3; bases outside the gene matches: 6. Germline CDR1 and CDR2: SGHRS and YFSETQ. This CDR3 region has 14 residues. The CDR3 spells CASYGGDYYNEQFF. CDR3 nucleotides: TGCGCCAGCTACGGGGGGGACTACTACAATGAGCAGTTCTTC.

The chain recombines TRBV19 with TRBJ1-2; TRBD1 agrees at 8 bases. The CDR3 totals 16 residues. CDR1 is LNHDA, CDR2 SQIVND, per germline (reference sequence). The V and J ends lost 4 bases and 3 bases, in that order; junction bases with no gene match: 10. The CDR3 DNA is TGTGCCAGTAGTAGGGCAGGGGGCGTATTTGACTATGGCTACACCTTC. Amino acid sequence: CASSRAGGVFDYGYTF. The full variable domain, completed using reference TRBV19 and TRBJ1-2, is DGGITQSPKYLFRKEGQNVTLSCEQNLNHDAMYWYRQDPGQGLRLIYYSQIVNDFQKGDIAEGYSVSREKKESFPLTVTSAQKNPTAFYLCASSRAGGVFDYGYTFGSGTRLTVV.

V usage is TRBV11-2 and J usage is TRBJ2-2; 7 nucleotides agree with TRBD1. This CDR3 has 18 amino acids. V lost 2 bases to trimming and J lost 4 bases; unmatched junction nucleotides: 13. Looked up from germline, CDR1 is SGHAT and CDR2 is FQNNGV. The CDR3 is CASSLIPRQGRVTGELFF. In DNA, the CDR3 is TGTGCCAGCAGCTTAATCCCTCGACAGGGTCGTGTCACCGGGGAGCTGTTTTTT.

The gene calls are TRBV9 and TRBJ1-2, with D perhaps matching TRBD1 (5 bases). V lost 0 bases and J lost 3, with 9 bases in between. Germline values: CDR1 SGDLS, CDR2 YYNGEE. The CDR3 runs 14 residues. In DNA form, the CDR3 reads TGTGCCAGCAGCGTAGGGGCGGGGGACTATGGCTACACCTTC. Translated, it gives CASSVGAGDYGYTF.

This clone appeared once. The chain employs TRBV7-2 and TRBJ2-2, with 8 bases matching TRBD1. V was clipped by 1 base and J by 2 bases; unmatched bases: 3. The CDR3 is made up of 16 amino acids. Germline CDR1 and CDR2: SGHTA and FQGNSA. CDR3 region: CASSLGRGLNTGELFF. The CDR3 DNA follows: TGTGCCAGCAGCTTAGGCAGGGGGCTTAACACCGGGGAGCTGTTTTTT.

This clone was observed a few times. The chain uses TRBV18 and TRBJ2-2, with unresolved D. Germline CDR1 reads KGHSH; CDR2 reads LQKENI. Deletions cut 3 bases from V and 4 bases from J, with 3 bases between. The length of the CDR3 is 12 residues. As DNA, the CDR3 is TGTGCCAGCTCACCCTTCACCGGGGAGCTGTTTTTT. It yields the protein CASSPFTGELFF. Full variable domain (rest looked up from reference TRBV18 and TRBJ2-2): NAGVMQNPRHLVRRRGQEARLRCSPMKGHSHVYWYRQLPEEGLKFMVYLQKENIIDESGMPKERFSAEFPKEGPSILRIQQVVRGDSAAYFCASSPFTGELFFGEGSRLTVL.